The 4 T cell receptor beta chains below were found in one sample sequenced in a study of shared clonotypes between healthy human individuals. The table came from immunoSEQ multiplex PCR; TCRdb's copy has only in-frame clones and leaves some out. The sample records roughly 500,000 clones, around 85% being singletons. Source material: PBMCs. These TCRs come from a woman aged 40 to 50 in good health. Some clones in this sample may be carry-over from other donors' samples.

This clone was counted many times. The chain couples TRBV6-5 to TRBJ1-1; 7 nucleotides align to TRBD1. Trimming removed 0 bases from V and 7 bases from J; junction bases left unmatched: 5. This CDR3 region has 14 residues. In germline, CDR1 is MNHEY, CDR2 SVGAGI. The CDR3 here is CASSYSTRGDEAFF. Here the CDR3 DNA reads TGTGCCAGCAGTTACTCGACCAGGGGGGATGAAGCTTTCTTT.

The table lists this clone with a few counts. A read error is the likely source, as a far larger clone sits one nucleotide away. This sequence joins TRBV27 and TRBJ2-5; a weak D match, TRBD2 (5 bases). The CDR3 covers 14 residues. CDR1 is MNHEY and CDR2 is SMNVEV in the germline V gene (reference sequence). The CDR3 DNA follows: TGTGCCAGCAGTCGGACTTACTTTCTCGAGACCCTGTACTTC. Protein: CASSRTYFLETLYF.

The chain has TRBV5-1 and TRBJ2-7; 9 bases are shared with TRBD2. V lost 2 bases to trimming and J lost 7 bases; unmatched junction nucleotides: 10. In germline, CDR1 is SGHRS, CDR2 YFSETQ. This CDR3 comprises 15 residues. CDR3 DNA: TGCGCCAGCAGCTTCGGTGTAGCGGGAGTCGGGGAGCAGTACTTC. Translating it yields CASSFGVAGVGEQYF.

This clone showed up just once. The chain carries TRBV11-3 and TRBJ2-1; 12 positions match TRBD2. J gave up 1 base and V 5 bases, and 9 bases lay outside the gene matches. The length of the CDR3 is 18 residues. Germline CDR1 SGHNT, CDR2 YENEEA. The CDR3 DNA sequence: TGTGCCAGCAGCCCCAGGACTAGCGGGGTACTTTCCTACAATGAGCAGTTCTTC. Translating gives CASSPRTSGVLSYNEQFF.